The clone carrying this T cell receptor (beta chain) was detected a few times. This entry belongs to a study of blood T cell repertoires in COVID-19. Study background: T cells, B-cell-depleted T cells, or PBMCs provided the cDNA or gDNA that served as material.

Germline CDR1 and CDR2: GTSNPN and SVGIG (reference sequence). With 4 bases clipped from V and 2 bases from J, the junction kept 11 bases outside the gene matches. The CDR3 runs to 17 residues. In the source study's methods: Reference gene primer amplification gave nucleated cell count estimates. Clones were read by immunoSEQ multiplex PCR, and TCRdb kept only the in-frame ones, dropping some. D and trimming were read from the DNA, whereas the V and J calls and clone size are those reported in that table. Of around 130,000 clones listed, about 81% are singletons. The TCR comes from a woman at least 80 years old with acute or convalescent COVID-19. This chain joins TRBV30 and TRBJ2-6; 7 nucleotides align to TRBD1. Sample: peripheral blood. CDR3 sequence reads: CAWNRDRSAAGANVLTF. The CDR3 nucleotides read TGTGCCTGGAATCGGGACAGATCTGCTGCTGGGGCCAACGTCCTGACTTTC.